This TCR beta chain was sequenced during a study of blood T cell repertoires in COVID-19. Sequencing was performed with immunoSEQ multiplex PCR; in TCRdb, only in-frame clones are kept and a portion is missing. The repertoire holds 77,000 or so clones, with 85% to 90% as singletons. CDR3 length equals 15 residues. The rearrangement links TRBV21-1 to TRBJ1-2. TRBV21-1 is deemed a pseudogene. The TCR originated in a man between 45 and 60 years old with active COVID-19. Sequencing was performed on peripheral blood. The CDR3 DNA reads TGTGCCAGCAGCAAAGTTGCAGCGGACGTCTGGGGCTACACCTTC. This translates into CASSKVAADVWGYTF.